The 9 T cell receptor beta chains given below trace back to one sample, sequenced in a study of blood T cell repertoires in COVID-19. Assay: immunoSEQ multiplex PCR; the TCRdb copy retains only in-frame clones and omits some. The profile shows roughly 87,000 clones, around 83% of them singletons. What was sequenced was peripheral blood. The receptors were sampled from a woman aged 70-85 years with acute or convalescent COVID-19.

As DNA, the CDR3 is TGTGCCAGCAGTGAAAGGGAGCCCTATAATTCACCCCTCCACTTT. As protein: CASSEREPYNSPLHF. The chain couples TRBV2 to TRBJ1-6; no clear D gene. Trimming shortened V by 2 bases and J by 2 bases, and 7 bases separated the two germline ends. CDR3 length: 15 amino acids. Germline lookup yields CDR1 SNHLY and CDR2 FYNNEI.

V usage is TRBV28 and J usage is TRBJ2-1, with D perhaps TRBD2 (7 bases). Trimming took 5 bases from V and 7 from J, leaving 18 bases between them. CDR1 is MDHEN, CDR2 SYDVKM, per germline. The CDR3 covers 15 residues. The DNA for the CDR3 is TGTGCCAGCAGTCCCCTCACGGGGGGCTCTAATGAGCAGTTCTTC. Translation gives CASSPLTGGSNEQFF.

This sequence joins TRBV24-1 and TRBJ2-5, with TRBD1 identical over 9 bases. J gave up 4 bases and V 4 bases, and 6 bases lay outside the gene matches. Looked up from germline, CDR1 is KGHDR and CDR2 is SFDVKD. This CDR3 spans 15 amino acids. The CDR3 region is CATSDPGQGGETQYF. DNA of the CDR3: TGTGCCACCAGTGACCCGGGACAGGGTGGAGAGACCCAGTACTTC.

V gene TRBV20-1 combines with J gene TRBJ1-1; D is ambiguous. Per the germline V gene, CDR1 is DFQATT and CDR2 is SNEGSKA (reference sequence). V gave up 3 bases and J gave up 4 bases, with 21 bases separating them. The CDR3 runs 16 residues. The CDR3 here is CSASLSQRIGLTEAFF. CDR3 DNA: TGCAGTGCTAGTCTCTCTCAGCGTATTGGCCTCACTGAAGCTTTCTTT.

Comment on this clone: Its ends do not fully match the called genes, so a read error is possible. Other nucleotide sequences in the sample specify the same CDR3. The chain's CDR3 is CASSLGGGTEAFF. The DNA for the CDR3 is TGCGCCAGCAGTTTGGGCGGTGGCACTGAAGCTTTCTTT. The rearrangement uses TRBV5-1 and TRBJ1-1; D unresolved. Per germline, CDR1 SGHRS and CDR2 YFSETQ. CDR3 length: 13 amino acids.

The V and J genes are TRBV7-2 and TRBJ2-1, with D maybe TRBD2 (6 bases). The V and J ends lost 3 bases and 5 bases respectively, with 17 bases between them. CDR3 length: 16 residues. Germline CDR1 reads SGHTA; CDR2 reads FQGNSA. The CDR3 DNA sequence: TGTGCCAGCAGCTTGAGATGGAGTGGCGGGGACAATGAGCAGTTCTTC. It specifies CASSLRWSGGDNEQFF.

The gene calls are TRBV5-1 and TRBJ2-5; 7 bases match TRBD1. Germline CDR1 and CDR2: SGHRS and YFSETQ. With V trimmed by 1 base and J by 5 bases, 8 bases remained unmatched. The CDR3 is made up of 15 amino acids. The CDR3 nucleotides are TGCGCCAGCAGCTTGACAGGGGACGATTGGGAGACCCAGTACTTC. As protein: CASSLTGDDWETQYF.

The rearrangement joins TRBV5-5 to TRBJ1-2, with 10 bases matching TRBD1. The CDR3 sequence is 15 residues long. Germline lookup yields CDR1 SGHKS and CDR2 YYEKEE (reference sequence). J lost 12 bases, V lost 4 bases, and 15 bases had no gene match. The CDR3 here is CASSPLGTGVNGHTF. CDR3 DNA sequence: TGTGCCAGCAGCCCGCTAGGGACAGGGGTAAACGGCCACACCTTC.

The rearrangement links TRBV19 to TRBJ1-2; D call uncertain. Looked up from germline, CDR1 is LNHDA and CDR2 is SQIVND (reference sequence). The CDR3 sequence is 15 residues long. V was pared by 6 bases and J by 2 bases, with 16 bases between. CDR3 loop: CASRSPGGENYGYTF. CDR3 bases: TGTGCCAGTAGATCCCCAGGCGGGGAAAACTATGGCTACACCTTC.